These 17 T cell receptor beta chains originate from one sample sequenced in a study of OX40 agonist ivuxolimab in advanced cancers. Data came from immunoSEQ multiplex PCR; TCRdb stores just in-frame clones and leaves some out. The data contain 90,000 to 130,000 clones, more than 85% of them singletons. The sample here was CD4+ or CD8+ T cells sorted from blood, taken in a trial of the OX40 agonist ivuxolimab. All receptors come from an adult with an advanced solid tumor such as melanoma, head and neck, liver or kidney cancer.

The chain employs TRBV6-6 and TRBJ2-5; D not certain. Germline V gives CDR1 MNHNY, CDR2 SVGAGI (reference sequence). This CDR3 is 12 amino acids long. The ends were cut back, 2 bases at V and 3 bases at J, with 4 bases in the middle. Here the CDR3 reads CASSYPEETQYF. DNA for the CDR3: TGTGCCAGCAGTTACCCAGAAGAGACCCAGTACTTC.

DNA of the CDR3: TGTGCCAGCAGTGTCTTTACTGAAGCTTTCTTT. Its protein is CASSVFTEAFF. This chain joins TRBV6-1 and TRBJ1-1; D is uncertain. The germline V and J ends were trimmed by 4 bases and 5 bases, with 5 bases remaining between them. Per the germline V gene, CDR1 is MNHNS and CDR2 is SASEGT. The CDR3 has 11 residues.

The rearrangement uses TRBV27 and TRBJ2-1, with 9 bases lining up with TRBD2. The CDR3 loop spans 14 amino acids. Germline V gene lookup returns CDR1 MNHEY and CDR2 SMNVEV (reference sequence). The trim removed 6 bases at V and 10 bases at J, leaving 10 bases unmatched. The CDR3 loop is CASSSGTSRREQFF. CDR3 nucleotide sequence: TGTGCCAGCAGCTCAGGGACTAGCAGGAGAGAGCAGTTCTTC.

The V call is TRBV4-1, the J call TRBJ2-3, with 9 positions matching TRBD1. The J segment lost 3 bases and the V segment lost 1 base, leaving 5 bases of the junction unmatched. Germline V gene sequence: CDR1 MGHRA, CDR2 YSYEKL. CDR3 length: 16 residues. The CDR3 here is CASSQAPGQGTDTQYF. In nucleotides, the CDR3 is TGCGCCAGCAGCCAAGCCCCGGGACAGGGAACAGATACGCAGTATTTT.

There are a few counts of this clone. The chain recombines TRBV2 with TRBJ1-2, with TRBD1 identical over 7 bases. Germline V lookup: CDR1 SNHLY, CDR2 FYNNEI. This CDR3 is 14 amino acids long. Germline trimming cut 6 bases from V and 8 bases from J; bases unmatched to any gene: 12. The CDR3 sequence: CASSAASGGFGYTF. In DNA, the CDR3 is TGTGCCAGCAGCGCCGCTTCAGGGGGGTTCGGCTACACCTTC.

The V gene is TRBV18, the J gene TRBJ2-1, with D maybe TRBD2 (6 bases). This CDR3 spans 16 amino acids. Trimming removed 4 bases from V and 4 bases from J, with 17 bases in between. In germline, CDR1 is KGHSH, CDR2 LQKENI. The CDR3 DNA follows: TGTGCCAGCTCACTTACCGGGACTGGATTTTACAATGAGCAGTTCTTC. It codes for CASSLTGTGFYNEQFF.

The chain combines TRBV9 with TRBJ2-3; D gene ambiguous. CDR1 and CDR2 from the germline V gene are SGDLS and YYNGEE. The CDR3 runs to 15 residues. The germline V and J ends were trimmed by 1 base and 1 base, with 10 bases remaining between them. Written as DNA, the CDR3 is TGTGCCAGCAGCGTAACGGCAGACCGCACAGATACGCAGTATTTT. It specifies CASSVTADRTDTQYF.

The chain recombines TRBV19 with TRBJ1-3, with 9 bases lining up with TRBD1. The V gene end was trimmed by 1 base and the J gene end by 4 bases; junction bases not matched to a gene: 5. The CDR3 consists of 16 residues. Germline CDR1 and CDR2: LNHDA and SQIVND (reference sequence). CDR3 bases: TGTGCCAGTAGTATAGGGACAGGGGTATCCGGAAACACCATATATTTT. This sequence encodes CASSIGTGVSGNTIYF.

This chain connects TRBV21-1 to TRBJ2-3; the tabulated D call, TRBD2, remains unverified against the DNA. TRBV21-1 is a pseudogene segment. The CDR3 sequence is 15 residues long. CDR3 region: CASSKPGGGTDTQYF. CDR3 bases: TGTGCCAGCAGCAAACCGGGGGGAGGCACAGATACGCAGTATTTT.

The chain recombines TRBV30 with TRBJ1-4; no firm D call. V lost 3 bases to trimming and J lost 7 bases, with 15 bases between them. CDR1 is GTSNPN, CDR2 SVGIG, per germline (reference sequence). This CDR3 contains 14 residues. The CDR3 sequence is CAWREGSFGEKLFF. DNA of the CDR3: TGTGCCTGGAGGGAGGGTAGTTTTGGTGAAAAACTGTTTTTT.

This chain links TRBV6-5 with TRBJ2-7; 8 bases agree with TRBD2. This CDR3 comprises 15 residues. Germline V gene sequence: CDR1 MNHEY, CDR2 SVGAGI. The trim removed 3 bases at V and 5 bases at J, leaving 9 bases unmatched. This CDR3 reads CASSYVGAGADEQYF. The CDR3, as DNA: TGTGCCAGCAGTTATGTCGGAGCGGGGGCCGACGAGCAGTACTTC.

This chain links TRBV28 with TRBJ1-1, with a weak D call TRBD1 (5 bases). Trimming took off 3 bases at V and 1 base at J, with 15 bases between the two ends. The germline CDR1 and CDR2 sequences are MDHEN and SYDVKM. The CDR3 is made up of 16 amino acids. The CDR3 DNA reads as TGTGCCAGCAGTTTGGGGGGGAAATCGCGGAACACTGAAGCTTTCTTT. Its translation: CASSLGGKSRNTEAFF.

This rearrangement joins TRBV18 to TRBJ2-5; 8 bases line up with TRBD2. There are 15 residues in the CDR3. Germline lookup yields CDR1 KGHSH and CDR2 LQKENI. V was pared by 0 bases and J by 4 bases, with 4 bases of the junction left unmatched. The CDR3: CASSPPSGGRETQYF. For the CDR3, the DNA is TGTGCCAGCTCACCACCGAGCGGGGGCCGAGAGACCCAGTACTTC. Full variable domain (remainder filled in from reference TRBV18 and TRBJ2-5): NAGVMQNPRHLVRRRGQEARLRCSPMKGHSHVYWYRQLPEEGLKFMVYLQKENIIDESGMPKERFSAEFPKEGPSILRIQQVVRGDSAAYFCASSPPSGGRETQYFGPGTRLLVL.

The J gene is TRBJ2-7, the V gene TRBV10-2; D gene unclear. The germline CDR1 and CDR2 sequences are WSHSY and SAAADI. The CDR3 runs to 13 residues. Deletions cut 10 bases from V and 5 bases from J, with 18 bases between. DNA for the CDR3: TGCGCCACTTCTATTACTTGGGGAAACGAGCAGTACTTC. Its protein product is CATSITWGNEQYF.

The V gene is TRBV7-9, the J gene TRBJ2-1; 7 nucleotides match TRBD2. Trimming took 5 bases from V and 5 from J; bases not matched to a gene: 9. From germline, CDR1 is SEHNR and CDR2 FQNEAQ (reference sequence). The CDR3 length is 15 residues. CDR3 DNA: TGTGCCAGCAGCATCTCGGGACTACGAAACAATGAGCAGTTCTTC. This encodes CASSISGLRNNEQFF.

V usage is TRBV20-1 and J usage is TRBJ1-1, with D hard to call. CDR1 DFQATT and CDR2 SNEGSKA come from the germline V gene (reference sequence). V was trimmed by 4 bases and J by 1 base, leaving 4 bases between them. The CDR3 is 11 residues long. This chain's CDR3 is CSAKPNTEAFF. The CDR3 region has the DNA TGCAGTGCTAAACCGAACACTGAAGCTTTCTTT.

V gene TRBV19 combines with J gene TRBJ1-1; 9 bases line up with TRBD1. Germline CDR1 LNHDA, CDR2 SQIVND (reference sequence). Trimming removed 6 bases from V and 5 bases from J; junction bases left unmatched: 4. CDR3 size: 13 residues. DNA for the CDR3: TGTGCCAGTAGGGGACAGGGCAGGACTGAAGCTTTCTTT. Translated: CASRGQGRTEAFF.